A single sample is the source of the 6 T cell receptor beta chains below, sequenced in a study of T cell responses to AZD1222 COVID-19 vaccine. The repertoire was sequenced with immunoSEQ multiplex PCR; TCRdb's copy has only in-frame clones and lacks some. The sample consists of 60,000 or so clones, about 79% of them appearing once. The material was peripheral blood, obtained on day 0 of AZD1222 vaccination. The receptors here all came from an adult in good health.

The J gene is TRBJ1-5, the V gene TRBV11-2, with 7 bases that match TRBD1. Germline lookup yields CDR1 SGHAT and CDR2 FQNNGV. The CDR3 runs 14 residues. The trim removed 5 bases at V and 4 bases at J, leaving 5 bases unmatched. The CDR3 nucleotides read TGTGCCAGCAGCGGCGGACAGGCTAATCAGCCCCAGCATTTT. This gives the protein CASSGGQANQPQHF.

The J gene is TRBJ2-1, the V gene TRBV6-2 or TRBV6-3, with 9 bases aligning to TRBD2. V shed 0 bases and J 3 bases; nucleotides not matched to a gene: 3. Germline V gene lookup returns CDR1 MNHEY and CDR2 SVGEGT. This CDR3 is 16 amino acids long. The chain's CDR3 is CASSYSLAGYYNEQFF. The DNA of the CDR3 is TGTGCCAGCAGTTACTCTCTAGCGGGGTACTACAATGAGCAGTTCTTC.

J is TRBJ1-1 and V is TRBV28; D is ambiguous. The germline CDR1 and CDR2 sequences are MDHEN and SYDVKM. The CDR3 runs 11 residues. The V gene lost 10 bases and the J gene lost 1 base, with 7 bases spanning the gap. CDR3 region: CATWGNTEAFF. CDR3 DNA sequence: TGTGCCACCTGGGGGAACACTGAAGCTTTCTTT.

This sequence joins TRBV7-3 and TRBJ2-2; no clear D. The CDR3 loop spans 13 amino acids. Per germline, CDR1 SGHTA and CDR2 FQGTGA. V lost 3 bases, J lost 4 bases, and 6 bases lay in between. DNA for the CDR3: TGTGCCAGCAGCTTGTCCCCCACCGGGGAGCTGTTTTTT. Its translation: CASSLSPTGELFF.

This chain joins TRBV5-6 and TRBJ1-2; TRBD1 might be the D (5 bases). Germline V lookup: CDR1 SGHDT, CDR2 YYEEEE. The CDR3 totals 14 residues. V was trimmed by 4 bases and J by 1 base, leaving 11 bases between them. The CDR3 DNA sequence: TGTGCCAGCAGCCGGGACGGAGGTAACTATGGCTACACCTTC. This gives the protein CASSRDGGNYGYTF.

The genes are TRBV28 and TRBJ1-2; D call uncertain. V lost 3 bases and J lost 4, with 6 bases in between. The CDR3 is 12 residues long. From germline, CDR1 is MDHEN and CDR2 SYDVKM. CDR3 coding DNA: TGTGCCAGCAGTTTGAAGCGCTATGGCTACACCTTC. Its protein is CASSLKRYGYTF.